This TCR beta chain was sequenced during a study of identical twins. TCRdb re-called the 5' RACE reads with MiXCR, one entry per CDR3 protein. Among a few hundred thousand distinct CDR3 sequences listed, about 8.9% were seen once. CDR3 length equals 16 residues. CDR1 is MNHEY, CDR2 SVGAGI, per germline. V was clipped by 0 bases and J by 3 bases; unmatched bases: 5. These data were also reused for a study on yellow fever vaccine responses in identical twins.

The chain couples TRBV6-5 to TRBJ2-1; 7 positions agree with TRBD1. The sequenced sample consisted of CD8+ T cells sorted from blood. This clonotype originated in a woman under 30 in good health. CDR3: CASSYSDRDLYNEQFF. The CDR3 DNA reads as TGTGCCAGCAGTTACTCCGACAGGGATCTCTACAATGAGCAGTTCTTC.